This TCR beta chain was sequenced during a study of cytomegalovirus exposure and HLA in healthy donors. The primer mix had 60 Vbeta and 13 Jbeta primers. Generated by immunoSEQ multiplex PCR, the TCRdb table keeps only in-frame clones and is missing some. The table lists 200,000 to 250,000 clones, about 80% of them singletons. Study observations and caveats: Earlier findings revealed that most TCR beta V segments proved productive either about 87% or about 30% of the time. Researchers counted 164 TCR beta chains as cytomegalovirus-associated.

On this clone itself: Its matching antigen is unknown.

The CDR3 sequence is 16 residues long. Per the germline V gene, CDR1 is MNHEY and CDR2 is SMNVEV (reference sequence). The J segment lost 5 bases and the V segment lost 0 bases, leaving 7 bases of the junction unmatched. This chain joins TRBV27 and TRBJ2-4, with 7 nucleotides matching TRBD1. Input material: PBMCs. This receptor was identified in a woman aged 55-69 years in good health and CMV-seropositive. In nucleotides, the CDR3 is TGTGCCAGCAGTTTATCAGGGGGCGCCTTCCAAAACATTCAGTACTTC. Translation gives CASSLSGGAFQNIQYF.